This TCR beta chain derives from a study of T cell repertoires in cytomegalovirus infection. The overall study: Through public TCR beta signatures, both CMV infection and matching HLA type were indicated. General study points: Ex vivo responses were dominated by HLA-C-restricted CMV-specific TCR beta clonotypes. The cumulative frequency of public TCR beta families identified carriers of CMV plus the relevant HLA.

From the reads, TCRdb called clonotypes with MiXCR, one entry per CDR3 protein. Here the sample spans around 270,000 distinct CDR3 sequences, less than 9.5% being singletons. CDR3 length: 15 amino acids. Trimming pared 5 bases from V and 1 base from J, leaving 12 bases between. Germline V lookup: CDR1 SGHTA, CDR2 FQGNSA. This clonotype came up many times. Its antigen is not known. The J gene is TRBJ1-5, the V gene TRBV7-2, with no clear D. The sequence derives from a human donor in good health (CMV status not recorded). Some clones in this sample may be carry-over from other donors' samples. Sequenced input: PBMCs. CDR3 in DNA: TGTGCCAGCAGCCCGGCTCTGGGAAGCAATCAGCCCCAGCATTTT. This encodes CASSPALGSNQPQHF. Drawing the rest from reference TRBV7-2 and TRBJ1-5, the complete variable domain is GAGVSQSPSNKVTEKGKDVELRCDPISGHTALYWYRQSLGQGLEFLIYFQGNSAPDKSGLPSDRFSAERTGGSVSTLTIQRTQQEDSAVYLCASSPALGSNQPQHFGDGTRLSIL.